This T cell receptor beta chain was obtained from a study of regulatory T cells in long-lasting Graves disease. Study outcomes and limitations: Favored gene segments in persistent disease were TRBV28, TRBJ1-2 and TRBJ2-5.

Arm-PCR of CDR3 regions and iRepertoire HTBI primers were used to build TCR beta libraries. TCRdb re-called the multiplex PCR reads with MiXCR, one entry per CDR3 protein. The sample yields 350,000 to 400,000 distinct CDR3 sequences, about a sixth seen once. Time point here: newly diagnosed GD, antithyroid drugs for less than 3 months. PBMC RNA served as the TCR library source. EDTA tubes held 8 to 10 milliliters of peripheral blood from each patient. The CDR3 contains 20 residues. The J segment lost 2 bases and the V segment lost 3 bases, leaving 13 bases of the junction unmatched. CDR1 PRHDT and CDR2 FYEKMQ come from the germline V gene (reference sequence). This clonotype has at least ten counts. The antigen remains unidentified. Separately, the same data were catalogued under a study of T cells in Graves' hyperthyroidism and ophthalmopathy. From that study: Recently diagnosed hyperthyroidism of less than 2 months' duration affected patients aged 18 to 65. TCR CDR3 regions were first amplified by RT-PCR with HTBI primers.

The sample consisted of peripheral blood mononuclear cells (PBMCs), taken at new diagnosis, from a patient treated with antithyroid drugs. The TCR originated in a woman between 18 and 29 years old with Graves disease. V is TRBV13 and J is TRBJ2-3; TRBD2 matches at 14 bases. The CDR3 region is CASSFSPAWGLAGDTDTQYF. The CDR3 bases are TGTGCCAGCAGCTTCTCACCCGCCTGGGGACTAGCGGGGGACACAGATACGCAGTATTTT.